This T cell receptor beta chain was identified during a study of identifying expanded T cells in peripheral blood. Points from the study as a whole: Approximately two-week clone count variance significantly increased as total template count grew. Technical replicates showed around 1.2 changed clones; roughly two weeks about 16.4; four weeks 19.

No infections or other immune events were documented during collection. V lost 5 bases and J 4 bases, leaving 20 bases between the germline ends. Germline CDR1 is SGHTA and CDR2 is FQGNSA. This CDR3 has 17 amino acids. Sequencing used immunoSEQ multiplex PCR; TCRdb keeps in-frame clones, though not all of them. The data hold about 85,000 clones, with more than 75% observed a single time. Concerning this clone itself: Antigen unknown.

The V call is TRBV7-2, the J call TRBJ2-2; D unclear. This TCR came from a person aged 18 to 70 in good health. Sequenced: blood. The CDR3: CASSLEPASGVTGELFF. DNA for the CDR3: TGTGCCAGCAGCCTAGAGCCAGCTAGTGGGGTCACCGGGGAGCTGTTTTTT.